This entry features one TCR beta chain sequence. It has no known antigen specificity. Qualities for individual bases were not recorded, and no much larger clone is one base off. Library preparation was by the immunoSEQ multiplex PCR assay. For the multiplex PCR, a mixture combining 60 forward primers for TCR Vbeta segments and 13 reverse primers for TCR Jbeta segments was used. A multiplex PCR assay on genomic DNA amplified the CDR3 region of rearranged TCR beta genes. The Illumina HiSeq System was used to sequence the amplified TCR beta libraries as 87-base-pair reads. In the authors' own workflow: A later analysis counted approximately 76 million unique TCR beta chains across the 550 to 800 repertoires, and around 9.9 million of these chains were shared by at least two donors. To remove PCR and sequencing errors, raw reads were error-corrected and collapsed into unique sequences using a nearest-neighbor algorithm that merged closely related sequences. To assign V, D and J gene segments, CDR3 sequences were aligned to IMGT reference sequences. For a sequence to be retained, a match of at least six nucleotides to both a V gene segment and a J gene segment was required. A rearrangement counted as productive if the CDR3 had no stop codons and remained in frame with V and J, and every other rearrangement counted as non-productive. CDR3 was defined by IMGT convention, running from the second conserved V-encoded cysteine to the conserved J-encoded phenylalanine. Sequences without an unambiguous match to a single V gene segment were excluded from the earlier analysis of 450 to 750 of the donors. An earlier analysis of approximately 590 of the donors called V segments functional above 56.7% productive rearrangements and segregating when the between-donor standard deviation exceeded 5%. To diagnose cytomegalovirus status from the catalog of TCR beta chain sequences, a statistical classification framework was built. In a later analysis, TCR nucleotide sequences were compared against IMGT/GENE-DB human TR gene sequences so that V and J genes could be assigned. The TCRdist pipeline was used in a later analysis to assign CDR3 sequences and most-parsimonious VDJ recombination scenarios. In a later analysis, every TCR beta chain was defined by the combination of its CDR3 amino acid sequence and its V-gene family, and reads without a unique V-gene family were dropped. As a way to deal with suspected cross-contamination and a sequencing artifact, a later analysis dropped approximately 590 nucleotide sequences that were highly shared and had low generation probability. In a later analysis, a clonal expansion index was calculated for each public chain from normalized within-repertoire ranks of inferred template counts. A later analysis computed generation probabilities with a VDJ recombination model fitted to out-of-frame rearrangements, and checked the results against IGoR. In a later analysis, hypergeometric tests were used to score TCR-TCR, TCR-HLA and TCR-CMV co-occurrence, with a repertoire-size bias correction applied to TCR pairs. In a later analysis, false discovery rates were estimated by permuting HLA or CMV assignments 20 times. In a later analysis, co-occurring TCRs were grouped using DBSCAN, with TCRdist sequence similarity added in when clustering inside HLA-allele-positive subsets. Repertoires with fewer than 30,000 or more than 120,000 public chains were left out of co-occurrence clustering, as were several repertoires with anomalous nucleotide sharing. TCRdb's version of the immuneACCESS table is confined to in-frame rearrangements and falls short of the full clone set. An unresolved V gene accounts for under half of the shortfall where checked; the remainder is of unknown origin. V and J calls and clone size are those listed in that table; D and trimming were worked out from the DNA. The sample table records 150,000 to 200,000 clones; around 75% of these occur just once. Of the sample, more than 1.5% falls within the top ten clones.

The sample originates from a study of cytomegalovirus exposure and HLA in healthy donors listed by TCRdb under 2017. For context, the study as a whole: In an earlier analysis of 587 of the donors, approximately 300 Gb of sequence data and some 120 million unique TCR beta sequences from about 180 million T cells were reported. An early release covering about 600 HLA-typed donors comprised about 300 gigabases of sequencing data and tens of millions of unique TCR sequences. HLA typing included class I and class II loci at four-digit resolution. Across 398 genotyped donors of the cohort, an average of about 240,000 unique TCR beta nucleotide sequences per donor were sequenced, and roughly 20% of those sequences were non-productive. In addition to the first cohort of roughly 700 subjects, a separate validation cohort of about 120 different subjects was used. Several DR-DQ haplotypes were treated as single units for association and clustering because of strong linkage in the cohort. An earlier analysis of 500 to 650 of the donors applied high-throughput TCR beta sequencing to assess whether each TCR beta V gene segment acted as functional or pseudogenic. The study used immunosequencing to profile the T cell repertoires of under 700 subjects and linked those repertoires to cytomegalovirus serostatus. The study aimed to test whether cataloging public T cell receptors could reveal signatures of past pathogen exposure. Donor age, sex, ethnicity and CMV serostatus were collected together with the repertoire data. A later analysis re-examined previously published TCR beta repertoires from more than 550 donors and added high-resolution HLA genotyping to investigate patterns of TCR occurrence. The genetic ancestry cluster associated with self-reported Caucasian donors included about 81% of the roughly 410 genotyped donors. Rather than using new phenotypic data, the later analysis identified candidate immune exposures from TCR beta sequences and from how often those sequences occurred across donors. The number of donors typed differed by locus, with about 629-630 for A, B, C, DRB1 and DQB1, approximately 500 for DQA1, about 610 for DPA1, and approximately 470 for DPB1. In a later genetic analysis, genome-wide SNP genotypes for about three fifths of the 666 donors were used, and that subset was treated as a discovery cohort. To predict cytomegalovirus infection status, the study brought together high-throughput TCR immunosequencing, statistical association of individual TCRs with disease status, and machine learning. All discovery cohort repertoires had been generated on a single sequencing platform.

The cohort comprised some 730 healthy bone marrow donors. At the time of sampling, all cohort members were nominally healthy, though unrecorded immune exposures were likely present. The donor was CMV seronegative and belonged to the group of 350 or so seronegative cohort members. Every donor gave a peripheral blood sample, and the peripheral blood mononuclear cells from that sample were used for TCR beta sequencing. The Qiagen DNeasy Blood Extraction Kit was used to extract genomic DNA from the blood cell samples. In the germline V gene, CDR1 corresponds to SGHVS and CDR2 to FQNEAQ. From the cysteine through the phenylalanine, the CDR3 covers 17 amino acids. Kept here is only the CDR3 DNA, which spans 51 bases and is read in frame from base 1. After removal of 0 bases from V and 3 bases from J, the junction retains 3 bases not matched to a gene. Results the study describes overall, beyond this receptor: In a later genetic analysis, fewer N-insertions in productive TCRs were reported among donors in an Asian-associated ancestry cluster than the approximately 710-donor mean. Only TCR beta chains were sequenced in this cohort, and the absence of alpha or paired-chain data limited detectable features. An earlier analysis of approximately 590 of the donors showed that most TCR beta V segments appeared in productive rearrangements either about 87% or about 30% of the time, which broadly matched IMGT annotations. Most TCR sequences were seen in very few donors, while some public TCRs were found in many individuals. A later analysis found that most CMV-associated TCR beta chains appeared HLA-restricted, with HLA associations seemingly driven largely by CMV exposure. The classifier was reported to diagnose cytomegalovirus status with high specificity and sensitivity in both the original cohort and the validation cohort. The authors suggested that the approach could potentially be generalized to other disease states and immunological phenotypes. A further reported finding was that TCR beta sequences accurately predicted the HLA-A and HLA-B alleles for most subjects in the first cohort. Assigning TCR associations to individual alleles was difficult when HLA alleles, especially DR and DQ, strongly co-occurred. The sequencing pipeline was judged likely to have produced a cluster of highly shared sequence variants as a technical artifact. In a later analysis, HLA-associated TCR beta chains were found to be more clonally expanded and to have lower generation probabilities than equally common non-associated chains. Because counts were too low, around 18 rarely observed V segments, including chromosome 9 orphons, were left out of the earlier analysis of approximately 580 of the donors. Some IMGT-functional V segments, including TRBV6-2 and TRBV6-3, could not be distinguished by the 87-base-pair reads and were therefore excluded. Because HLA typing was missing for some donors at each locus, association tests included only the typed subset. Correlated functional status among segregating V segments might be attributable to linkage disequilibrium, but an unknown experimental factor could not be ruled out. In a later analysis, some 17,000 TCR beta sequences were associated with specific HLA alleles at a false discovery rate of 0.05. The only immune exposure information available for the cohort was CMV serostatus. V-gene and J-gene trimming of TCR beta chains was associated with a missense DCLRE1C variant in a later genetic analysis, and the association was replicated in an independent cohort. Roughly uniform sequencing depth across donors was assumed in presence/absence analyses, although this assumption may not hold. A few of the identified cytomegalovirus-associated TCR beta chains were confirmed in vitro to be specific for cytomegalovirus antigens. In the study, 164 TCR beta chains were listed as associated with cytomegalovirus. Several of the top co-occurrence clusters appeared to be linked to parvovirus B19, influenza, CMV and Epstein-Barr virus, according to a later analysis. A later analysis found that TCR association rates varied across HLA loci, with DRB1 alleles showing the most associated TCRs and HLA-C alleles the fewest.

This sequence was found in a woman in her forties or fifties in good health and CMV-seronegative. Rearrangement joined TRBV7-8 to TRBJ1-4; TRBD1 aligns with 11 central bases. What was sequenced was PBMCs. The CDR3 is CASSLAGQGVSNEKLFF. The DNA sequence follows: TGTGCCAGCAGCTTAGCGGGACAGGGGGTTTCTAATGAAAAACTGTTTTTT.